One and the same sample provided the 5 T cell receptor beta chains below, sequenced in a study of T cells in Graves' hyperthyroidism and ophthalmopathy. The TCR beta CDR3 regions underwent amplification using RNA transcripts as the source. First-round RT-PCR with HTBI primers amplified the TCR CDR3 region. TCRdb analysed the multiplex PCR reads with MiXCR anew, one entry per CDR3 protein. The sample holds hundreds of thousands of distinct CDR3 sequences, around 20% seen once. Input material: blood. Source of these receptors: a woman aged 45-65 years with Graves' hyperthyroidism that later progressed to Graves' ophthalmopathy.

This clonotype was detected many times. The chain combines TRBV20-1 with TRBJ2-7, with 7 bases aligning to TRBD2. The V segment lost 6 bases and the J segment 4 bases; nucleotides outside the gene matches: 9. Germline assignment: CDR1 DFQATT and CDR2 SNEGSKA (reference sequence). The CDR3 is 13 amino acids. CDR3 region: CSATYGGTYEQYF. The CDR3 DNA reads as TGCAGTGCGACCTACGGGGGGACTTACGAGCAGTACTTC.

The table lists this clonotype with many counts. The rearrangement links TRBV18 to TRBJ2-5; TRBD1 is a possible D gene (5 bases). Trimming removed 0 bases at V and 0 bases at J, with 14 bases between. The CDR3 sequence is 17 residues long. CDR1 and CDR2 (germline): KGHSH, LQKENI. Here the CDR3 DNA reads TGTGCCAGCTCACCACCCAAGATAGGGGCGTACCAAGAGACCCAGTACTTC. Protein product: CASSPPKIGAYQETQYF. The whole variable domain, remainder taken from reference TRBV18 and TRBJ2-5, is NAGVMQNPRHLVRRRGQEARLRCSPMKGHSHVYWYRQLPEEGLKFMVYLQKENIIDESGMPKERFSAEFPKEGPSILRIQQVVRGDSAAYFCASSPPKIGAYQETQYFGPGTRLLVL.

V and J are TRBV2 and TRBJ1-5, with D tentatively TRBD1 (5 bases). The V end lost 6 bases, the J end lost 1 base, and 16 bases lay between the germline ends. This CDR3 has 16 amino acids. Germline values: CDR1 SNHLY, CDR2 FYNNEI. This CDR3 reads CASSQGQGGSNQPQHF. Here the CDR3 DNA reads TGTGCCAGCAGCCAGGGTCAGGGAGGAAGCAATCAGCCCCAGCATTTT.

This clonotype was detected a few times. The chain links TRBV20-1 to TRBJ2-3, with D possibly being TRBD1 (6 bases). CDR1 DFQATT and CDR2 SNEGSKA come from the germline V gene (reference sequence). This CDR3 has 13 residues. Trimming left V 6 bases short and J 1 base short, with 11 bases between. CDR3 DNA: TGCAGTGCGAGGGGGTTGGGCACAGATACGCAGTATTTT. Translated: CSARGLGTDTQYF.

The rearrangement links TRBV20-1 to TRBJ2-3, with D uncertain. The V gene's germline CDR1 is DFQATT and CDR2 SNEGSKA (reference sequence). V was clipped by 0 bases and J by 1 base, with 11 bases between them. CDR3 length: 15 residues. The chain's CDR3 is CSARDGRTRTDTQYF. CDR3 bases: TGCAGTGCTAGAGATGGGCGGACGCGCACAGATACGCAGTATTTT.